A single sample gave rise to the 22 T cell receptor beta chains below, sequenced in a study of blood T cell repertoires in COVID-19. Sequenced by immunoSEQ multiplex PCR; TCRdb stores in-frame clones only, minus some. The sample includes roughly 87,000 clones, 88% of them seen just once. The sequenced sample consisted of peripheral blood. The receptor source for this set is a man between 60 and 70 years old with acute or convalescent COVID-19.

This clone has just a few counts. The chain links TRBV19 to TRBJ1-2, with D uncertain. Trimming pared 0 bases from V and 8 bases from J, leaving 13 bases between. CDR1 is LNHDA, CDR2 SQIVND, per germline (reference sequence). The CDR3 spans 14 residues. The CDR3 region has the DNA TGTGCCAGTAGTATAGATCTACGGGGAGGAGGCTACACCTTC. Encoded protein: CASSIDLRGGGYTF.

Notes on this clone: Its ends do not fully match the called genes, so a read error is possible. The genes are TRBV5-1 and TRBJ2-2; D may be TRBD2 (6 bases). There are 15 residues in the CDR3. Germline CDR1 reads SGHRS; CDR2 reads YFSETQ. DNA of the CDR3: TGCGCCAGCAGCCGCGGGGAAGTTAACAGCGGGGAGCTGTTTTTT. This encodes CASSRGEVNSGELFF. The full variable domain, rest sourced from reference TRBV5-1 and TRBJ2-2, is KAGVTQTPRYLIKTRGQQVTLSCSPISGHRSVSWYQQTPGQGLQFLFEYFSETQRNKGNFPGRFSGRQFSNSRSEMNVSTLELGDSALYLCASSRGEVNSGELFFGEGSRLTVL.

The chain carries TRBV5-1 and TRBJ2-7; 11 positions agree with TRBD2. With V trimmed by 4 bases and J by 5 bases, 5 bases remained unmatched. The CDR3 loop spans 14 amino acids. Germline-derived CDR1 and CDR2 are SGHRS and YFSETQ. CDR3 nucleotide sequence: TGCGCCAGCAGCGGAACTAGCGGGAGCAACGAGCAGTACTTC. This encodes CASSGTSGSNEQYF.

This clone was seen once. V and J are TRBV11-2 and TRBJ2-5; a weak D match, TRBD2 (6 bases). This CDR3 spans 14 amino acids. Germline V gene data show CDR1 as SGHAT and CDR2 as FQNNGV. V dropped 4 bases and J dropped 3 bases, with 12 bases sitting between them. This CDR3 reads CASSYRPGEETQYF. DNA of the CDR3: TGTGCCAGCAGCTATAGACCGGGGGAAGAGACCCAGTACTTC.

The chain employs TRBV30 and TRBJ2-3, with TRBD2 matching 9 bases. V dropped 3 bases and J dropped 2; count of bases not matched to a gene: 3. CDR3 length equals 14 residues. The germline CDR1 and CDR2 sequences are GTSNPN and SVGIG (reference sequence). Written as DNA, the CDR3 is TGTGCCTGGAGCCTGGGACTAGCCACAGATACGCAGTATTTT. It encodes CAWSLGLATDTQYF.

This clone showed up just a few times. The chain links TRBV30 to TRBJ1-6; a possible D gene is TRBD1 (6 bases). The CDR3 has 15 residues. With 3 bases removed from V and 3 bases from J, the gap between germline ends came to 12 bases. CDR1 is GTSNPN, CDR2 SVGIG, per germline (reference sequence). The CDR3 here is CAWRSRGDYNSPLHF. The CDR3 nucleotides read TGTGCCTGGAGGAGCAGGGGCGACTATAATTCACCCCTCCACTTT. The whole variable domain, remainder taken from reference TRBV30 and TRBJ1-6, is SQTIHQWPATLVQPVGSPLSLECTVEGTSNPNLYWYRQAAGRGLQLLFYSVGIGQISSEVPQNLSASRPQDRQFILSSKKLLLSDSGFYLCAWRSRGDYNSPLHFGNGTRLTVT.

The chain uses TRBV5-1 and TRBJ2-7; no clear D gene. The CDR3 length is 14 residues. V gave up 0 bases and J gave up 0 bases, with 7 bases separating them. Germline-derived CDR1 and CDR2 are SGHRS and YFSETQ. The CDR3 sequence: CASSLALSSYEQYF. CDR3 in DNA: TGCGCCAGCAGCTTGGCCTTATCCTCCTACGAGCAGTACTTC.

The chain carries TRBV27 and TRBJ1-3; a possible D gene is TRBD1 (5 bases). CDR1 and CDR2 from the germline V gene are MNHEY and SMNVEV (reference sequence). CDR3 size: 14 residues. Trimming removed 4 bases at V and 3 bases at J, with 10 bases between. DNA for the CDR3: TGTGCCAGCAGTTGGTCAGGGTTTGGAAACACCATATATTTT. The encoded protein is CASSWSGFGNTIYF.

The J gene is TRBJ2-7, the V gene TRBV5-4; D remains unclear. Germline V gene lookup returns CDR1 SGHNT and CDR2 YYREEE (reference sequence). The CDR3 contains 11 residues. Trimming removed 0 bases from V and 10 bases from J, with 8 bases in between. CDR3 sequence reads: CASSLDQEQYF. In nucleotides, the CDR3 is TGTGCCAGCAGCTTGGACCAGGAACAGTACTTC. Based on the CDR3 plus reference TRBV5-4 and TRBJ2-7, the full variable domain is ETGVTQSPTHLIKTRGQQVTLRCSSQSGHNTVSWYQQALGQGPQFIFQYYREEENGRGNFPPRFSGLQFPNYSSELNVNALELDDSALYLCASSLDQEQYFGPGTRLTVT.

V and J are TRBV7-9 and TRBJ2-6; 10 bases fit TRBD1. In germline, CDR1 is SEHNR, CDR2 FQNEAQ (reference sequence). Germline trimming cut 7 bases from V and 0 bases from J; bases unmatched to any gene: 6. CDR3 length: 17 residues. The CDR3 is CASNKGTGASGANVLTF. The CDR3 bases are TGTGCCAGCAACAAAGGGACAGGGGCCTCTGGGGCCAACGTCCTGACTTTC.

DNA of the CDR3: TGTGCCAGCAGCTTAGGAAGCGGGGGGTTCTACGAGCAGTACTTC. It codes for CASSLGSGGFYEQYF. The chain recombines TRBV7-9 with TRBJ2-7; 9 bases are shared with TRBD2. Germline CDR1 SEHNR, CDR2 FQNEAQ (reference sequence). CDR3 length: 15 amino acids. Losses at the gene ends were 1 base for V and 3 bases for J; bases not matched to a gene: 4.

The V gene is TRBV5-1, the J gene TRBJ2-2, with D hard to call. V was pared by 4 bases and J by 5 bases, with 3 bases between. This CDR3 contains 11 residues. Germline-derived CDR1 and CDR2 are SGHRS and YFSETQ. CDR3 in amino acids: CASSQTGELFF. The CDR3 coding sequence is TGCGCCAGCAGCCAAACCGGGGAGCTGTTTTTT.

This clone was counted a single time. This chain uses TRBV27 with TRBJ1-1; no clear D gene. V lost 0 bases and J lost 9, with 11 bases in between. This CDR3 has 13 residues. Germline V CDR1 and CDR2: MNHEY, SMNVEV (reference sequence). CDR3 bases: TGTGCCAGCAGTTTATCTCCGGGTCCTCAAGCTTTCTTT. This encodes CASSLSPGPQAFF.

This clone was observed a handful of times. V is TRBV19 and J is TRBJ2-7; TRBD1 matches at 10 bases. In germline, CDR1 is LNHDA, CDR2 SQIVND (reference sequence). This CDR3 spans 13 amino acids. Trimming took 8 bases from V and 4 from J; bases not matched to a gene: 5. The CDR3: CASGDRGRYEQYF. In nucleotides, the CDR3 is TGTGCCAGTGGGGACAGGGGACGTTACGAGCAGTACTTC.

The chain has TRBV24-1 and TRBJ2-1; D is ambiguous. There are 13 residues in the CDR3. CDR1 is KGHDR and CDR2 is SFDVKD in the germline V gene. V dropped 5 bases and J dropped 0 bases, with 4 bases sitting between them. CDR3 region: CATSASSYNEQFF. In DNA form, the CDR3 reads TGTGCCACCAGTGCTAGCTCCTACAATGAGCAGTTCTTC.

This clone came up once. In nucleotides, the CDR3 is TGTGCCTGGAGGGACAGGTCGAGCTCTGGAAACACCATATATTTT. Translated, it gives CAWRDRSSSGNTIYF. The chain couples TRBV30 to TRBJ1-3; 7 bases align to TRBD1. The CDR3 runs to 15 residues. The V segment lost 3 bases and the J segment 0 bases; nucleotides outside the gene matches: 5. CDR1 GTSNPN and CDR2 SVGIG come from the germline V gene (reference sequence).

The chain joins TRBV18 to TRBJ2-2, with D possibly matching TRBD1 (6 bases). CDR1 KGHSH and CDR2 LQKENI come from the germline V gene. V lost 2 bases to trimming and J lost 5 bases, with 9 bases between them. This CDR3 has 14 amino acids. Here the CDR3 reads CASSPFQGTGELFF. The CDR3 DNA reads TGTGCCAGCTCACCATTCCAGGGGACCGGGGAGCTGTTTTTT.

V gene TRBV2 combines with J gene TRBJ1-5; 8 bases are shared with TRBD1. Trimming took 6 bases from V and 0 from J; bases not matched to a gene: 4. The CDR3 has 15 amino acids. Germline CDR1 reads SNHLY; CDR2 reads FYNNEI. The chain's CDR3 is CASSAGQDSNQPQHF. The CDR3, as DNA: TGTGCCAGCAGCGCGGGACAGGATAGCAATCAGCCCCAGCATTTT.

This clone was found a few times. CDR3 protein: CSVLPGLAGSGELFF. The CDR3 region has the DNA TGCAGCGTTTTACCGGGACTAGCAGGTTCCGGGGAGCTGTTTTTT. V gene TRBV29-1 combines with J gene TRBJ2-2; 9 positions agree with TRBD2. The CDR3 is 15 amino acids. The ends lost 5 bases at V and 6 bases at J; junction bases unmatched: 10. Germline-derived CDR1 and CDR2 are SQVTM and ANQGSEA.

CDR3 in DNA: TGTGCCAGTAGGGGGACAGGCCGGGCATCACCCCTCCACTTT. Protein product: CASRGTGRASPLHF. V usage is TRBV19 and J usage is TRBJ1-6, with TRBD1 identical over 8 bases. CDR3 length equals 14 residues. Germline assignment: CDR1 LNHDA and CDR2 SQIVND (reference sequence). After removal of 6 bases from V and 10 bases from J, the junction contained 8 bases not matched to a gene.

This clone appeared once. V gene TRBV7-3 combines with J gene TRBJ2-7; tentative D call: TRBD2 (6 bases). The CDR3 spans 14 residues. V shed 5 bases and J shed 3 bases, with 14 bases lying between them. Per the germline V gene, CDR1 is SGHTA and CDR2 is FQGTGA. This CDR3 is CASSLAGKGYEQYF. The DNA for the CDR3 is TGTGCCAGCAGCCTCGCGGGAAAGGGCTACGAGCAGTACTTC.

The chain combines TRBV6-6 with TRBJ1-3; 7 bases line up with TRBD1. The J segment lost 7 bases and the V segment lost 0 bases, leaving 6 bases of the junction unmatched. The germline V gene encodes CDR1 MNHNY and CDR2 SVGAGI (reference sequence). The CDR3 length is 15 residues. The CDR3 sequence is CASSYSGQVGNTIYF. In DNA form, the CDR3 reads TGTGCCAGCAGTTACTCCGGACAGGTCGGGAACACCATATATTTT.